This TCR beta chain was captured in a study of post-analysis software for immune sequencing data. Broader study findings: The F measure placed samples prepared in the same batch into strongly shared clusters. Patients had higher frequencies than controls of a handful of TRBV segments, including TRBV5-6, TRBV5-1 and TRBV20-1. Significantly lower normalized Chao1 diversity was seen in multiple sclerosis patients than in controls.

This clonotype was observed a few times. The antigen is unknown. Presence of unique molecular identifiers characterized the TCR beta cDNA libraries. TCRdb processed the PCR reads anew with MiXCR; each CDR3 protein has one entry. The sample holds 740,000 or so distinct CDR3 sequences; roughly 58% are singletons and the top ten take around 4.5%. The CDR3 totals 15 residues. The germline gives CDR1 SGHDT, CDR2 YYEEEE. V was cut by 3 bases and J by 0 bases, with 13 bases left in between. The chain combines TRBV5-6 with TRBJ2-7; a weak D match, TRBD2 (6 bases). Source material: blood. The clonotype was recovered from a girl between 5 and 17 years old with multiple sclerosis. CDR3 nucleotide sequence: TGTGCCAGCAGCTCTTGGGGGGTCGGCTCCTACGAGCAGTACTTC. It yields the protein CASSSWGVGSYEQYF.